The 26 T cell receptor beta chains below come from one sample, sequenced in a study of shared clonotypes between healthy human individuals. Method: immunoSEQ multiplex PCR; TCRdb's copy keeps in-frame clones and lacks some. The sample gives about 2.1 million clones, about 93% of which show up once; more than 1.5% is in the top ten. The naive CD8 population came from CD45RO-negative cells selected for CCR7, without terminally differentiated effector memory CD45RA+ cells. Specimen: naive CD8+ T cells from PBMCs. These receptors were obtained from a man between 18 and 35 years old in good health. Some clones in this sample may be carry-over from other donors' samples.

CDR3 sequence: CASRNRDSFYEQYF. In DNA form, the CDR3 reads TGTGCCAGCCGTAACCGGGACAGCTTCTACGAGCAGTACTTC. The chain joins TRBV2 to TRBJ2-7; 7 nucleotides line up with TRBD1. J lost 3 bases, V lost 8 bases, and 10 bases had no gene match. CDR3 length: 14 residues. CDR1 and CDR2 from the germline V gene are SNHLY and FYNNEI.

This chain links TRBV11-1 with TRBJ1-2; weak D call: TRBD1 (6 bases). Germline V CDR1 and CDR2: SGHAT, FQDESV (reference sequence). V lost 4 bases, J lost 12 bases, and 18 bases lay in between. The CDR3 runs to 13 residues. The CDR3 region is CASSYQQGIEDTF. CDR3 sequence (DNA): TGTGCCAGCAGCTACCAACAGGGTATAGAGGACACCTTC. Variable domain in full (rest from reference TRBV11-1 and TRBJ1-2): EAEVAQSPRYKITEKSQAVAFWCDPISGHATLYWYRQILGQGPELLVQFQDESVVDDSQLPKDRFSAERLKGVDSTLKIQPAELGDSAMYLCASSYQQGIEDTFGSGTRLTVV.

The sample holds one count of this clone. This sequence joins TRBV4-1 and TRBJ1-1, with D maybe TRBD1 (6 bases). Germline CDR1 is MGHRA and CDR2 is YSYEKL. Trimming pared 4 bases from V and 11 bases from J, leaving 23 bases between. This CDR3 has 15 residues. DNA of the CDR3: TGCGCCAGCAGCCGGGATCCAGGGGCCCTCTTTTGGGCTTTCTTT. Amino acid sequence: CASSRDPGALFWAFF.

This clone turned up a few times. The rearrangement links TRBV7-3 to TRBJ2-7; D ambiguous. Germline values: CDR1 SGHTA, CDR2 FQGTGA. Trimming left V 4 bases short and J 2 bases short, with 12 bases between. This CDR3 comprises 14 residues. In DNA, the CDR3 is TGTGCCAGCAGCTCCGAAGGCAAACCCTACGAGCAGTACTTC. As protein: CASSSEGKPYEQYF.

The chain recombines TRBV5-1 with TRBJ2-7; 8 bases are shared with TRBD1. This CDR3 spans 15 amino acids. Germline V CDR1 and CDR2: SGHRS, YFSETQ. V lost 4 bases and J lost 1; bases outside the gene matches: 7. CDR3: CASSPAQGASYEQYF. For the CDR3, the DNA is TGCGCCAGCAGCCCTGCCCAGGGGGCTTCCTACGAGCAGTACTTC.

The chain combines TRBV6-1 with TRBJ1-2; a possible D gene is TRBD1 (6 bases). CDR1 and CDR2 (germline): MNHNS, SASEGT. The CDR3 runs 15 residues. The V end lost 8 bases, the J end lost 6 bases, and 22 bases lay between the germline ends. CDR3 nucleotides: TGTGCCAGCCGAGGGGGGAATTCCGGGCAGAATGGCTACACCTTC. Its protein is CASRGGNSGQNGYTF.

J is TRBJ2-7 and V is TRBV25-1, with D unresolved. Trimming removed 2 bases from V and 3 bases from J, with 5 bases in between. Germline CDR1 and CDR2: MGHDK and SYGVNS. This CDR3 spans 12 amino acids. The CDR3 protein is CASSENYYEQYF. In DNA form, the CDR3 reads TGTGCCAGCAGTGAAAACTACTACGAGCAGTACTTC.

This clone was seen only once. The chain is built from TRBV7-9 and TRBJ2-7, with D possibly being TRBD2 (6 bases). Trimming took off 4 bases at V and 2 bases at J, with 18 bases between the two ends. Germline V CDR1 and CDR2: SEHNR, FQNEAQ (reference sequence). The CDR3 covers 16 residues. CDR3 nucleotide sequence: TGTGCCAGCAGCTCGGGGGACCCAGCCTCACCCTACGAGCAGTACTTC. Translation gives CASSSGDPASPYEQYF.

The CDR3 here is CAWSVGGRAGEQYF. Written as DNA, the CDR3 is TGTGCCTGGAGTGTAGGTGGGAGGGCCGGCGAGCAGTACTTC. The chain uses TRBV30 and TRBJ2-5, with 7 nucleotides matching TRBD2. The end of the DNA is better explained by TRBJ2-7, so the J call may be wrong. The germline V gene encodes CDR1 GTSNPN and CDR2 SVGIG (reference sequence). The CDR3 length is 14 residues.

The chain joins TRBV6-1 to TRBJ1-5; no firm D call. Germline lookup yields CDR1 MNHNS and CDR2 SASEGT. The CDR3 spans 14 residues. Trimming stripped 8 bases from V and 2 bases from J, with 13 bases between. The CDR3 protein is CASEKGWGNQPQHF. The CDR3 bases are TGTGCCAGCGAGAAAGGGTGGGGCAATCAGCCCCAGCATTTT.

This chain links TRBV4-3 with TRBJ1-5; D gene uncertain. Trimming pared 2 bases from V and 1 base from J, leaving 15 bases between. This CDR3 is built from 17 residues. From germline, CDR1 is LGHNA and CDR2 YSLEER. As DNA, the CDR3 is TGCGCCAGCAGCCAACGGGTGGGAAAGGGAAGCAATCAGCCCCAGCATTTT. This translates into CASSQRVGKGSNQPQHF.

J is TRBJ1-2 and V is TRBV6-6; the D gene is possibly TRBD1 (6 bases). V shed 4 bases and J shed 8 bases, with 20 bases lying between them. This CDR3 comprises 15 residues. Germline CDR1 and CDR2: MNHNY and SVGAGI (reference sequence). The chain's CDR3 is CASSLLGAGAEGYTF. The CDR3 DNA reads TGTGCCAGCAGTTTACTGGGGGCAGGGGCAGAGGGCTACACCTTC.

V and J are TRBV5-6 and TRBJ1-1, with a weak D call TRBD1 (6 bases). This CDR3 is built from 13 residues. V was clipped by 4 bases and J by 8 bases, with 15 bases between them. CDR1 SGHDT and CDR2 YYEEEE come from the germline V gene. CDR3 nucleotide sequence: TGTGCCAGCAGCCCTCTCGGGGGCTACGAAGCTTTCTTT. Its protein is CASSPLGGYEAFF.

The V gene is TRBV27, the J gene TRBJ1-3; weak D call: TRBD1 (5 bases). The CDR3 spans 15 residues. The germline V and J ends were trimmed by 6 bases and 0 bases, with 12 bases remaining between them. The germline V gene encodes CDR1 MNHEY and CDR2 SMNVEV (reference sequence). CDR3 in amino acids: CASSPGPSSGNTIYF. The CDR3, as DNA: TGTGCCAGCAGCCCGGGACCGAGCTCTGGAAACACCATATATTTT.

The chain combines TRBV18 with TRBJ2-7; either TRBD1 or TRBD2 may fit D (6 bases each). The CDR3 has 14 amino acids. Germline-derived CDR1 and CDR2 are KGHSH and LQKENI. V lost 1 base and J lost 5, with 12 bases in between. The CDR3 here is CASSPLRGLNEQYF. CDR3 sequence (DNA): TGTGCCAGCTCACCACTTCGGGGGCTCAACGAGCAGTACTTC.

Details on this clone: Its ends do not fully match the called genes, so a read error is possible. The rearrangement joins TRBV5-6 to TRBJ2-7; unclear D gene. Germline CDR1 SGHDT, CDR2 YYEEEE. The CDR3 contains 12 residues. CDR3 sequence (DNA): TGTGCCAGCAGCTGGACCTCCCACGAGCAGTACTTC. Its protein product is CASSWTSHEQYF.

The table lists this clone with a few counts. The gene calls are TRBV4-1 and TRBJ1-1, with TRBD1 as a possible D gene (5 bases). Per germline, CDR1 MGHRA and CDR2 YSYEKL. The CDR3 has 13 amino acids. The V end was cut by 3 bases, the J end by 5 bases, with 10 bases between. This chain's CDR3 is CASSHRGWTEAFF. The CDR3 region has the DNA TGCGCCAGCAGCCATCGGGGGTGGACTGAAGCTTTCTTT.

The J gene is TRBJ2-7, the V gene TRBV9, with 12 bases identical to TRBD1. J was trimmed by 6 bases and V by 3 bases; bases with no gene match: 4. This CDR3 contains 14 residues. The germline CDR1 and CDR2 sequences are SGDLS and YYNGEE. CDR3 region: CASSGRDRGLEQYF. In DNA form, the CDR3 reads TGTGCCAGCAGCGGACGGGACAGGGGGCTCGAGCAGTACTTC.

The chain couples TRBV28 to TRBJ2-1; TRBD2 matches 8 bases. After removal of 1 base from V and 0 bases from J, the junction contained 5 bases not matched to a gene. From germline, CDR1 is MDHEN and CDR2 SYDVKM. The CDR3 length is 17 residues. The CDR3 sequence is CASSLSGGRLSYNEQFF. In DNA, the CDR3 is TGTGCCAGCAGTTTATCGGGCGGGAGGCTCTCCTACAATGAGCAGTTCTTC.

The genes are TRBV27 and TRBJ2-1; 9 nucleotides match TRBD1. The germline CDR1 and CDR2 sequences are MNHEY and SMNVEV (reference sequence). The CDR3 consists of 15 residues. Unmatched junction bases numbered 10, after V lost 7 bases and J lost 6 bases. CDR3 sequence: CASNSGTGYSNEQFF. The DNA of the CDR3 is TGTGCCAGCAACTCGGGGACAGGGTATAGCAATGAGCAGTTCTTC.

CDR3 bases: TGTGCCAGCAGGGGGAAGAGACCGGGGGGCTACACCTTC. It is translated as CASRGKRPGGYTF. The chain couples TRBV25-1 to TRBJ1-2; no definite D call. This CDR3 has 13 amino acids. V was pared by 6 bases and J by 8 bases, with 16 bases between. Per the germline V gene, CDR1 is MGHDK and CDR2 is SYGVNS.

Turning to this clone: The identical CDR3 is also encoded by other nucleotide sequences in the sample. The chain joins TRBV9 to TRBJ2-3; tentative D call: TRBD2 (6 bases). Per germline, CDR1 SGDLS and CDR2 YYNGEE. V lost 2 bases, J lost 0 bases, and 10 bases lay in between. The CDR3 is 15 residues long. The CDR3 reads CASSVSGGSTDTQYF. CDR3 coding DNA: TGTGCCAGCAGCGTTTCCGGGGGTAGCACAGATACGCAGTATTTT.

The chain recombines TRBV6-5 with TRBJ2-7; D might be TRBD2 (6 bases). Trimming cost V 4 bases and J 2 bases, with 9 bases left between them. The V gene's germline CDR1 is MNHEY and CDR2 SVGAGI. The CDR3 covers 13 residues. The CDR3 is CASSSGETYEQYF. In DNA, the CDR3 is TGTGCCAGCAGTTCGGGGGAGACCTACGAGCAGTACTTC.

The gene calls are TRBV28 and TRBJ1-4; D not resolved. The CDR3 sequence is 16 residues long. CDR1 is MDHEN, CDR2 SYDVKM, per germline. V dropped 5 bases and J dropped 0 bases, with 13 bases sitting between them. This chain's CDR3 is CASSPPARATNEKLFF. Written as DNA, the CDR3 is TGTGCCAGCAGTCCTCCCGCACGCGCAACTAATGAAAAACTGTTTTTT.

This clone came up a few times. This chain connects TRBV19 to TRBJ1-2; D call uncertain. This CDR3 has 15 amino acids. The germline CDR1 and CDR2 sequences are LNHDA and SQIVND (reference sequence). V lost 7 bases and J lost 5, with 20 bases in between. DNA of the CDR3: TGTGCCAGTACTGGGATACCTCGTGAAGGATATGGCTACACCTTC. Its protein product is CASTGIPREGYGYTF. Drawing the rest from reference TRBV19 and TRBJ1-2, the complete variable domain is DGGITQSPKYLFRKEGQNVTLSCEQNLNHDAMYWYRQDPGQGLRLIYYSQIVNDFQKGDIAEGYSVSREKKESFPLTVTSAQKNPTAFYLCASTGIPREGYGYTFGSGTRLTVV.

The chain has TRBV5-5 and TRBJ1-1; TRBD1 matches 7 bases. The junction had 11 bases not matched to a gene; V was cut back by 4 bases and J by 5 bases. The germline V gene encodes CDR1 SGHKS and CDR2 YYEKEE (reference sequence). CDR3 length: 15 residues. The CDR3 coding sequence is TGTGCCAGCAGCGGCCACAGGGGCCTTCCTACTGAAGCTTTCTTT. Encoded protein: CASSGHRGLPTEAFF.